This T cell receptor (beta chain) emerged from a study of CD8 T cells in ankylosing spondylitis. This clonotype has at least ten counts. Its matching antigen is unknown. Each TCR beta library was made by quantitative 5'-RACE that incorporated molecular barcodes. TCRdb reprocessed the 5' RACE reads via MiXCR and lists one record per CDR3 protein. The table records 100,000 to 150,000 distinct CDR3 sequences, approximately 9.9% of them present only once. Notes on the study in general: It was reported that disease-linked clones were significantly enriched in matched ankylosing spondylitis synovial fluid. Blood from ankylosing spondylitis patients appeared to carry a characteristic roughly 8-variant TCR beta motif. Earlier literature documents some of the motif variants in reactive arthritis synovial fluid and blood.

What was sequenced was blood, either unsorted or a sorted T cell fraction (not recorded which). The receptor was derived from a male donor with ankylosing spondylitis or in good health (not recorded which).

CDR3 sequence: CSAGHWSGTQYF. The CDR3 bases are TGCAGCGCGGGACATTGGAGTGGGACCCAGTACTTC. The V and J genes are TRBV29-1 and TRBJ2-5; perhaps TRBD1 as D (6 bases). CDR3 length equals 12 residues. Per the germline V gene, CDR1 is SQVTM and CDR2 is ANQGSEA. V dropped 7 bases and J dropped 7 bases, with 16 bases sitting between them.